Listed below are T cell receptor beta chains from one sample, sequenced in a study of blood T cell repertoires in COVID-19. The table came from immunoSEQ multiplex PCR; TCRdb's copy has only in-frame clones and leaves some out. The table lists some 37,000 clones, approximately 84% of them singletons. Sequenced sample: peripheral blood. The receptors shown here come from a man of 80 years or more with active or convalescent COVID-19. Both conserved end residues are part of each CDR3. D genes are given only for firm matches. Clone size is given for some rows only: seen once, a few or many times, or a class if the clone is expanded.

TRBJ2-7,TRBV6-1,few,-,CASSELGSSYEQYF,TGTGCCAGCAGTGAATTGGGCAGTAGTTACGAGCAGTACTTC
TRBJ2-3,TRBV4-3,-,TRBD1,CASSQTGTGATDTQYF,TGCGCCAGCAGCCAAACCGGGACAGGCGCCACAGATACGCAGTATTTT
TRBJ1-3,TRBV5-1,once,-,CASSLDAAGSAGNTIYF,TGCGCCAGCAGCTTGGACGCCGCGGGGAGCGCTGGAAACACCATATATTTT
TRBJ1-1,TRBV7-9,-,TRBD1,CASSLRQGPNTEAFF,TGTGCCAGCAGCTTGCGACAGGGCCCGAACACTGAAGCTTTCTTT
TRBJ1-4,TRBV2,-,-,CASMTPEIEKLFF,TGTGCCAGCATGACACCTGAAATTGAAAAACTGTTTTTT
TRBJ1-4,TRBV11-2,-,-,CASSLDPGRQEKLFF,TGTGCCAGCAGCTTAGATCCAGGGCGGCAAGAAAAACTGTTTTTT
TRBJ2-1,TRBV7-2,-,-,CASSLVVNEQFF,TGTGCCAGCAGCTTAGTAGTCAATGAGCAGTTCTTC
TRBJ1-6,TRBV6-5,-,TRBD1,CASRRDRGGNSPLHF,TGTGCCAGCAGAAGGGACAGGGGCGGTAATTCACCCCTCCACTTT
TRBJ2-1,TRBV7-6,-,TRBD2,CASSLNAGSGYNEQFF,TGTGCCAGCAGCTTAAATGCTGGTAGCGGGTACAATGAGCAGTTCTTC
TRBJ2-2,TRBV4-3,-,TRBD1,CASSQGVGQGNTGELFF,TGCGCCAGCAGCCAAGGGGTGGGACAGGGGAATACCGGGGAGCTGTTTTTT
TRBJ2-5,TRBV5-1,-,-,CASSFLQETQYF,TGCGCCAGCAGCTTCCTGCAAGAGACCCAGTACTTC
TRBJ2-3,TRBV19,-,TRBD2,CASSTRLAGGSNTQYF,TGTGCCAGTAGTACCAGACTAGCGGGGGGTTCGAACACGCAGTATTTT
TRBJ1-5,TRBV2,few,TRBD1,CASRKTQGEIVNQPQHF,TGTGCCAGCAGGAAAACGCAGGGGGAGATCGTTAATCAGCCCCAGCATTTT
TRBJ2-7,TRBV10-3,-,TRBD2,CAISGTSGSYEQYF,TGTGCCATCAGTGGGACTAGCGGGAGCTACGAGCAGTACTTC
TRBJ2-7,TRBV5-4,-,TRBD1,CASSLGGTGKVEQYF,TGTGCCAGCAGCTTGGGGGGGACAGGGAAGGTTGAGCAGTACTTC
TRBJ1-5,TRBV7-9,-,-,CASSPAGGYQPQHF,TGTGCCAGCAGCCCCGCGGGGGGGTATCAGCCCCAGCATTTT
TRBJ2-5,TRBV29-1,-,-,CSAETGQETQYF,TGCAGCGCCGAAACAGGTCAAGAGACCCAGTACTTC
TRBJ2-7,TRBV21-1,-,-,CASSKNHRTDISYEQYF,TGTGCCAGCAGCAAAAACCACCGGACAGACATCTCCTACGAGCAGTACTTC
TRBJ1-1,TRBV19,-,-,CASSIDPVTEAFF,TGTGCCAGTAGTATAGATCCCGTAACTGAAGCTTTCTTT
TRBJ1-4,TRBV6-5,-,-,CASTRGSEKLFF,TGTGCCAGCACTAGGGGCAGCGAAAAACTGTTTTTT
TRBJ2-7,TRBV6-2/TRBV6-3,-,TRBD2,CASSSRPLLAGRSYEQYF,TGTGCCAGCAGTTCGAGACCACTTCTAGCGGGAAGGTCCTACGAGCAGTACTTC
TRBJ1-2,TRBV4-3,-,TRBD1,CASSPIQGAAGYTF,TGCGCCAGCAGCCCTATTCAGGGGGCGGCTGGCTACACCTTC
TRBJ2-2,TRBV7-3,-,-,CASSGPTNTGELFF,TGTGCCAGCAGCGGCCCGACTAATACCGGGGAGCTGTTTTTT
TRBJ1-5,TRBV19,-,-,CASTGGGRGNQPQHF,TGTGCCAGTACCGGGGGGGGTCGAGGCAATCAGCCCCAGCATTTT
TRBJ2-2,TRBV25-1,-,-,CASSEFDLNTGELFF,TGTGCCAGCAGTGAATTTGACTTGAACACCGGGGAGCTGTTTTTT
TRBJ1-2,TRBV5-1,-,-,CASSLGREDGYTF,TGCGCCAGCAGCTTGGGGAGGGAGGATGGCTACACCTTC
TRBJ1-3,TRBV7-2,few,-,CASSLVDTISGNTIYF,TGTGCCAGCAGCTTAGTTGACACAATCTCTGGAAACACCATATATTTT
TRBJ2-1,TRBV19,-,TRBD2,CASSTRTSGAHNEQFF,TGTGCCAGTAGTACTCGGACTAGCGGGGCCCACAATGAGCAGTTCTTC
TRBJ1-6,TRBV6-5,-,-,CASSLRGKDSPLHF,TGTGCCAGCAGTCTCAGGGGAAAGGATTCACCCCTCCACTTT
TRBJ1-4,TRBV30,-,-,CAWSVIRGYGEKLFF,TGTGCCTGGAGTGTGATTCGGGGTTACGGTGAAAAACTGTTTTTT
TRBJ2-5,TRBV2,-,-,CASTAQAQETQYF,TGTGCCAGCACTGCACAGGCCCAAGAGACCCAGTACTTC
TRBJ1-1,TRBV7-8,-,-,CASSLEPGRATEAFF,TGTGCCAGCAGCTTAGAGCCAGGGCGCGCCACTGAAGCTTTCTTT
TRBJ2-1,TRBV14,once,-,CASSQATSLTAFF,TGTGCCAGCAGCCAAGCAACTAGCCTTACTGCGTTCTTC
TRBJ2-7,TRBV5-4,-,TRBD2,CASSQGLAGPYEQYF,TGTGCCAGCAGCCAGGGACTAGCGGGCCCCTACGAGCAGTACTTC
TRBJ2-5,TRBV4-1,few,-,CASSHSFRGTGETQYF,TGCGCCAGCAGCCATTCATTTCGGGGTACGGGGGAGACCCAGTACTTC
TRBJ2-7,TRBV3-1/TRBV3-2,few,TRBD2,CASSQASFGLASYEQYF,TGTGCCAGCAGCCAAGCTAGTTTCGGACTAGCCTCCTACGAGCAGTACTTC
TRBJ2-7,TRBV12-3/TRBV12-4,-,TRBD1,CASNRDRGYEQYF,TGTGCCAGCAACCGGGACAGGGGCTACGAGCAGTACTTC
TRBJ1-2,TRBV5-1,-,TRBD1,CASSLDRGYYGYTF,TGCGCCAGCAGCTTGGACAGGGGTTACTATGGCTACACCTTC
TRBJ1-1,TRBV25-1,few,-,CASSHGMNTEAFF,TGTGCCAGCTCCCACGGGATGAACACTGAAGCTTTCTTT
TRBJ2-1,TRBV29-1,-,-,CSVEPTSHEQFF,TGCAGCGTTGAACCCACTAGCCATGAGCAGTTCTTC
TRBJ2-7,TRBV7-9,-,-,CASSASQYEQYF,TGTGCCAGCAGCGCATCCCAGTACGAGCAGTACTTC
TRBJ2-6,TRBV12-1,-,-,CARNTLSSGANVLTF,TGTGCCCGCAACACACTAAGCTCTGGGGCCAACGTCCTGACTTTC
TRBJ1-1,TRBV25-1,-,TRBD1,CASSEYRGTGGQNTEAFF,TGTGCCAGCAGTGAATATAGGGGGACAGGGGGACAGAACACTGAAGCTTTCTTT
TRBJ2-2,TRBV7-2,-,-,CASSLVLSGELFF,TGTGCCAGCAGCTTAGTGCTATCCGGGGAGCTGTTTTTT
TRBJ2-1,TRBV6-5,-,-,CASSKQGYEQFF,TGTGCCAGCAGTAAACAGGGCTATGAGCAGTTCTTC
TRBJ2-5,TRBV7-2,once,TRBD2,CASSLDVAGGKETQYF,TGTGCCAGCAGCTTAGACGTAGCGGGGGGCAAAGAGACCCAGTACTTC
TRBJ1-2,TRBV5-1,-,TRBD1,CASSLDRVKDGYTF,TGCGCCAGCAGCCTGGACAGGGTTAAGGATGGCTACACCTTC
TRBJ2-1,TRBV15,few,TRBD1,CATSRVPRDRRYNEQFF,TGTGCCACCAGCAGAGTCCCCCGGGACAGGCGCTACAATGAGCAGTTCTTC
TRBJ2-1,TRBV2,-,TRBD2,CASSPGLAEGGEQFF,TGTGCCAGCAGCCCGGGACTAGCGGAGGGGGGTGAGCAGTTCTTC
TRBJ1-5,TRBV5-1,-,TRBD1,CASSPGQWGQGAQPQHF,TGCGCCAGCAGTCCGGGACAGTGGGGTCAAGGGGCACAGCCCCAGCATTTT
TRBJ1-2,TRBV4-3,-,-,CASSQNRGSYGYTF,TGCGCCAGCAGCCAAAATAGGGGGTCCTATGGCTACACCTTC
TRBJ1-2,TRBV29-1,-,TRBD1,CSVGQGSGYTF,TGCAGCGTAGGACAGGGCTCTGGCTACACCTTC
TRBJ2-1,TRBV2,-,-,CASKKVADFSSYNEQFF,TGTGCCAGCAAAAAAGTAGCGGACTTTAGCTCCTACAATGAGCAGTTCTTC
TRBJ2-2,TRBV5-1,-,TRBD2,CASGSGTSRGGELFF,TGCGCCAGCGGATCCGGGACTAGCAGGGGCGGGGAGCTGTTTTTT
TRBJ1-5,TRBV27,-,-,CASSSQGRQPQHF,TGTGCCAGCAGTTCCCAGGGGCGCCAGCCCCAGCATTTT
TRBJ2-7,TRBV6-1,-,TRBD1,CASSDGSGGGTYEQYF,TGTGCCAGCAGTGATGGCTCAGGGGGTGGGACCTACGAGCAGTACTTC
TRBJ1-1,TRBV19,-,TRBD1,CASSMTGINTEAFF,TGTGCCAGTAGTATGACAGGGATAAACACTGAAGCTTTCTTT